The 30 T cell receptor beta chains in this list originate from one sample, sequenced in a study of CD8 T cells in ankylosing spondylitis. MiXCR, run by TCRdb on the 5' RACE reads, gives a single entry per CDR3 protein. Of 200,000 to 250,000 distinct CDR3 sequences in the sample, roughly a tenth were seen once. The sequenced material came from blood, either unsorted or a sorted T cell fraction (not recorded which). These receptors were taken from a male donor with ankylosing spondylitis or in good health (not recorded which).

The chain couples TRBV5-1 to TRBJ2-3; D ambiguous. The CDR3 runs to 15 residues. Per the germline V gene, CDR1 is SGHRS and CDR2 is YFSETQ. Trimming shortened V by 0 bases and J by 0 bases, and 8 bases separated the two germline ends. The CDR3 spells CASSLAPGSTDTQYF. The CDR3 coding sequence is TGCGCCAGCAGCTTGGCCCCGGGTAGCACAGATACGCAGTATTTT.

This clonotype was counted many times. The chain couples TRBV20-1 to TRBJ2-5; 7 positions agree with TRBD2. Germline loops: CDR1 DFQATT, CDR2 SNEGSKA (reference sequence). V trimming: 6 bases; J trimming: 1 base; junction bases outside the gene matches: 11. The CDR3 contains 15 residues. The CDR3 DNA reads TGCAGTGCCGGAAACATGGGACTATCCCAAGAGACCCAGTACTTC. Translated, it gives CSAGNMGLSQETQYF.

At least ten counts were recorded for this clonotype. The V and J genes are TRBV13 and TRBJ1-4, with 9 bases that match TRBD1. The CDR3 loop spans 13 amino acids. The germline V gene encodes CDR1 PRHDT and CDR2 FYEKMQ (reference sequence). V lost 6 bases, J lost 7 bases, and 3 bases stayed unmatched. DNA of the CDR3: TGTGCCAGCAGGAAGGACAGGGGTGAAAAACTGTTTTTT. Translating it yields CASRKDRGEKLFF.

There are many counts of this clonotype. V and J are TRBV29-1 and TRBJ1-2, with TRBD1 as a possible D gene (6 bases). This CDR3 has 13 residues. Germline-derived CDR1 and CDR2 are SQVTM and ANQGSEA. Trimming stripped 0 bases from V and 4 bases from J, with 9 bases between. The CDR3 here is CSVEDGQSYGYTF. The CDR3 bases are TGCAGCGTTGAAGATGGACAGTCCTATGGCTACACCTTC.

As regards this clonotype: It may be a read error: a sequence one base away is much more abundant. The chain couples TRBV9 to TRBJ2-2; D is ambiguous. The length of the CDR3 is 13 residues. CDR1 is SGDLS, CDR2 YYNGEE, per germline. The CDR3 DNA follows: TGTGCCAGCTGCGTAATAAACACCGGGGAGCTGTTTTTT. Translation: CASCVINTGELFF.

This clonotype was seen at least ten times. The gene calls are TRBV7-8 and TRBJ1-4; tentatively, D is TRBD1 (5 bases). The germline CDR1 and CDR2 sequences are SGHVS and FQNEAQ. The ends were cut back, 0 bases at V and 4 bases at J, with 9 bases in the middle. This CDR3 has 15 residues. As DNA, the CDR3 is TGTGCCAGCAGCTTAGCAGGGGCGGGTAATGAAAAACTGTTTTTT. This sequence encodes CASSLAGAGNEKLFF. The full variable domain, rest sourced from reference TRBV7-8 and TRBJ1-4, is GAGVSQSPRYKVAKRGQDVALRCDPISGHVSLFWYQQALGQGPEFLTYFQNEAQLDKSGLPSDRFFAERPEGSVSTLKIQRTQQEDSAVYLCASSLAGAGNEKLFFGSGTQLSVL.

This clonotype was seen repeatedly, ten times or more. The chain employs TRBV5-6 and TRBJ2-5; the D is unclear. The CDR3 is 16 amino acids. The germline V gene has CDR1 SGHDT and CDR2 YYEEEE. Between the trimmed V and J ends, which lost 6 bases and 2 bases, there was a span of 20 bases. The CDR3 here is CASTGMVGSRQETQYF. CDR3 nucleotides: TGTGCCAGCACCGGAATGGTTGGCAGCCGACAAGAGACCCAGTACTTC.

This clonotype occurred many times. The chain has TRBV12-3 or TRBV12-4 and TRBJ1-6, with a weak D call TRBD1 (5 bases). The CDR3 covers 14 residues. V was trimmed by 3 bases and J by 9 bases, leaving 12 bases between them. The CDR3 region has the DNA TGTGCCAGCAGTTTTAGGCAGGGTGGTTCACCCCTCCACTTT. Translation gives CASSFRQGGSPLHF.

This clonotype has a count of ten or more. The V gene is TRBV5-6, the J gene TRBJ1-1, with 9 positions matching TRBD1. Germline loops: CDR1 SGHDT, CDR2 YYEEEE. The CDR3 consists of 16 residues. The trim removed 4 bases at V and 5 bases at J, leaving 12 bases unmatched. In DNA form, the CDR3 reads TGTGCCAGCAGCCCCTCAACAGGGGGCTTCGGAACTGAAGCTTTCTTT. This translates into CASSPSTGGFGTEAFF.

On this clonotype itself: With a much larger clone just one base away, this may be a read error. This sequence joins TRBV12-3 or TRBV12-4 and TRBJ1-6; 7 nucleotides match TRBD1. The CDR3 contains 14 residues. The CDR3 DNA sequence: TGTGCCAGCAGTTTACAGGGGGTTGGGTCACCCCTCCGCTTT. Translating it yields CASSLQGVGSPLRF.

This chain joins TRBV19 and TRBJ1-5; the D is unclear. Germline assignment: CDR1 LNHDA and CDR2 SQIVND (reference sequence). CDR3 length equals 13 residues. V shed 5 bases and J shed 7 bases, with 12 bases lying between them. CDR3 sequence reads: CASSPQERQPQHF. In DNA form, the CDR3 reads TGTGCCAGTAGTCCTCAGGAGAGACAGCCCCAGCATTTT.

This clonotype was detected many times. The J gene is TRBJ1-3, the V gene TRBV29-1; the match to TRBD1 covers 7 bases. In germline, CDR1 is SQVTM, CDR2 ANQGSEA. V was pared by 7 bases and J by 2 bases, with 8 bases of the junction left unmatched. The CDR3 has 14 amino acids. For the CDR3, the DNA is TGCAGCGCCGGGACAGAACAGACTGGAAACACCATATATTTT. Protein product: CSAGTEQTGNTIYF. The complete variable domain, with remaining parts taken from reference TRBV29-1 and TRBJ1-3, reads SAVISQKPSRDICQRGTSLTIQCQVDSQVTMMFWYRQQPGQSLTLIATANQGSEATYESGFVIDKFPISRPNLTFSTLTVSNMSPEDSSIYLCSAGTEQTGNTIYFGEGSWLTVV.

This clonotype was observed many times. This chain uses TRBV7-2 with TRBJ2-3; TRBD2 aligns across 9 bases. The V and J ends lost 3 bases and 5 bases, in that order; junction bases with no gene match: 6. CDR1 is SGHTA, CDR2 FQGNSA, per germline. The CDR3 extends over 15 amino acids. The CDR3 region is CASSFAGGLGDTQYF. DNA of the CDR3: TGTGCCAGCAGCTTTGCGGGGGGGCTGGGAGATACGCAGTATTTT.

In this sample, this clonotype turned up many times. The chain carries TRBV7-2 and TRBJ1-1, with D tentatively TRBD1 (5 bases). Germline V gene sequence: CDR1 SGHTA, CDR2 FQGNSA. The CDR3 length is 15 residues. Trimming shortened V by 5 bases and J by 7 bases, and 20 bases separated the two germline ends. Written as DNA, the CDR3 is TGTGCCAGCAGCCCACCAGGGACCAACCGGGGTGAAGCTTTCTTT. Translating gives CASSPPGTNRGEAFF.

This clonotype was found many times. The CDR3: CASSQDWGQPQHF. The CDR3 DNA is TGTGCCAGCAGCCAAGATTGGGGACAGCCCCAGCATTTT. V and J are TRBV3-1 and TRBJ1-5; no firm D call. This CDR3 comprises 13 residues. V lost 0 bases, J lost 7 bases, and 7 bases lay in between. Germline values: CDR1 LGHDT, CDR2 YNNKEL (reference sequence).

This clonotype was detected many times. The V call is TRBV28, the J call TRBJ2-5, with D hard to call. The CDR3 is 13 amino acids. The V end lost 2 bases, the J end lost 6 bases, and 10 bases lay between the germline ends. From germline, CDR1 is MDHEN and CDR2 SYDVKM. The CDR3 DNA is TGTGCCAGCAGTTTACCGGGTTTAAAGACCCAGTACTTC. Protein sequence: CASSLPGLKTQYF.

This clonotype has a handful of counts. CDR3 region: CASRDRGYGYTF. In DNA form, the CDR3 reads TGTGCCAGTAGAGACAGGGGCTATGGCTACACCTTC. The chain links TRBV19 to TRBJ1-2; 8 nucleotides match TRBD1. The V and J ends lost 6 bases and 4 bases, in that order; junction bases with no gene match: 1. Per the germline V gene, CDR1 is LNHDA and CDR2 is SQIVND (reference sequence). CDR3 length: 12 amino acids.

This clonotype was counted only a few times. This chain connects TRBV12-3 or TRBV12-4 to TRBJ2-7, with 9 bases matching TRBD2. Unmatched junction bases numbered 7, after V lost 3 bases and J lost 10 bases. This CDR3 contains 13 residues. CDR3 protein: CASSLNSGGPQYF. CDR3 DNA sequence: TGTGCCAGCAGTTTGAATAGCGGGGGACCACAGTACTTC.

This clonotype has more than one count but fewer than ten. The rearrangement uses TRBV5-1 and TRBJ2-1, with TRBD2 as a possible D gene (6 bases). The V and J ends lost 6 bases and 2 bases respectively, with 21 bases between them. This CDR3 comprises 17 residues. Per the germline V gene, CDR1 is SGHRS and CDR2 is YFSETQ. CDR3 DNA: TGCGCCAGCATGCGGGACGCTTCCGGTAGGGCCTACAATGAGCAGTTCTTC. Translation: CASMRDASGRAYNEQFF. The full variable domain, rest sourced from reference TRBV5-1 and TRBJ2-1, is KAGVTQTPRYLIKTRGQQVTLSCSPISGHRSVSWYQQTPGQGLQFLFEYFSETQRNKGNFPGRFSGRQFSNSRSEMNVSTLELGDSALYLCASMRDASGRAYNEQFFGPGTRLTVL.

The sample holds many counts of this clonotype. This rearrangement joins TRBV5-1 to TRBJ1-3, with unresolved D. The germline CDR1 and CDR2 sequences are SGHRS and YFSETQ. The length of the CDR3 is 13 residues. Trimming cost V 0 bases and J 5 bases, with 6 bases left between them. The DNA for the CDR3 is TGCGCCAGCAGCTTGGACACCCGAAACACCATATATTTT. Translation gives CASSLDTRNTIYF.

Only a few counts were recorded for this clonotype. Here the CDR3 reads CATSEPTSGGYNEQFF. CDR3 coding DNA: TGTGCCACCAGTGAGCCAACTAGCGGGGGATACAATGAGCAGTTCTTC. The chain employs TRBV24-1 and TRBJ2-1; 11 positions agree with TRBD2. The germline gives CDR1 KGHDR, CDR2 SFDVKD. The CDR3 has 16 residues. The J segment lost 4 bases and the V segment lost 4 bases, leaving 5 bases of the junction unmatched.

This clonotype was counted at least ten times. CDR3 region: CSASATSSPHQFF. The CDR3 DNA reads TGCAGTGCTAGCGCAACTAGTTCTCCGCACCAGTTCTTC. The chain recombines TRBV20-1 with TRBJ2-1, with D possibly matching TRBD2 (5 bases). This CDR3 contains 13 residues. V was trimmed by 3 bases and J by 13 bases, leaving 19 bases between them. Per the germline V gene, CDR1 is DFQATT and CDR2 is SNEGSKA (reference sequence).

Points on this clonotype: A much larger clonotype is one base distant, so this may be a read error. The rearrangement links TRBV7-6 to TRBJ2-7; 9 positions match TRBD2. The CDR3 spans 15 residues. The V gene's germline CDR1 is SGHVS and CDR2 FNYEAQ. The CDR3 spells CTSSFLAGPRGEQYF. In nucleotides, the CDR3 is TGTACCAGCAGCTTCCTAGCGGGGCCTCGAGGCGAGCAGTACTTC.

This clonotype was seen more than once but under ten times. This sequence joins TRBV3-1 and TRBJ2-7; TRBD2 is a possible D gene (6 bases). In germline, CDR1 is LGHDT, CDR2 YNNKEL (reference sequence). V lost 6 bases to trimming and J lost 7 bases, with 13 bases between them. The CDR3 spans 12 residues. The CDR3 here is CASSRTTSEQYF. The CDR3 nucleotides are TGTGCCAGCAGTCGGACTACTTCTGAGCAGTACTTC.

This clonotype was found a few times. This rearrangement joins TRBV28 to TRBJ2-7, with 8 positions matching TRBD1. Germline V lookup: CDR1 MDHEN, CDR2 SYDVKM. CDR3 size: 13 residues. Here the CDR3 DNA reads TGTGCTACCAGTTGGGGGGACAGGAGCGAGCAGTACTTC. Translating it yields CATSWGDRSEQYF.

This clonotype was seen many times. The gene calls are TRBV7-3 and TRBJ2-5, with a tentative D call TRBD2 (5 bases). V lost 2 bases, J lost 7 bases, and 11 bases lay in between. Germline-derived CDR1 and CDR2 are SGHTA and FQGTGA. The CDR3 is made up of 13 amino acids. In nucleotides, the CDR3 is TGTGCCAGCAGCTTAGGTCTAGGAGGGACCCAGTACTTC. Translation gives CASSLGLGGTQYF.

The chain has TRBV12-3 or TRBV12-4 and TRBJ1-1; D might be TRBD1 (5 bases). The length of the CDR3 is 14 residues. The V end lost 1 base, the J end lost 5 bases, and 11 bases lay between the germline ends. CDR3 coding DNA: TGTGCCAGCAGTTTAGGCATCGGGGGGACTGAAGCTTTCTTT. It specifies CASSLGIGGTEAFF.

This clonotype showed up many times. The chain carries TRBV20-1 and TRBJ2-7; D possibly uses TRBD1 or TRBD2 (5 bases each). CDR1 and CDR2 from the germline V gene are DFQATT and SNEGSKA (reference sequence). The CDR3 contains 14 residues. Trimming pared 6 bases from V and 0 bases from J, leaving 15 bases between. CDR3 protein: CSAKPGRSSYEQYF. The CDR3 bases are TGCAGTGCAAAGCCGGGACGGAGCTCCTACGAGCAGTACTTC.

The chain couples TRBV3-1 to TRBJ2-7, with D hard to call. V dropped 4 bases and J dropped 4 bases, with 14 bases sitting between them. The CDR3 has 14 residues. Germline CDR1 and CDR2: LGHDT and YNNKEL (reference sequence). CDR3 in amino acids: CASSRYLDGYEQYF. Written as DNA, the CDR3 is TGTGCCAGCAGCCGCTACCTGGACGGATACGAGCAGTACTTC.

Ten or more counts support this clonotype. The rearrangement joins TRBV10-3 to TRBJ2-1; TRBD2 might be the D (6 bases). The CDR3 length is 14 residues. Trimming cost V 3 bases and J 3 bases, with 9 bases left between them. Germline V gives CDR1 ENHRY, CDR2 SYGVKD. The DNA of the CDR3 is TGTGCCATCAGTGAATCGGGGGTCTACAATGAGCAGTTCTTC. This translates into CAISESGVYNEQFF.